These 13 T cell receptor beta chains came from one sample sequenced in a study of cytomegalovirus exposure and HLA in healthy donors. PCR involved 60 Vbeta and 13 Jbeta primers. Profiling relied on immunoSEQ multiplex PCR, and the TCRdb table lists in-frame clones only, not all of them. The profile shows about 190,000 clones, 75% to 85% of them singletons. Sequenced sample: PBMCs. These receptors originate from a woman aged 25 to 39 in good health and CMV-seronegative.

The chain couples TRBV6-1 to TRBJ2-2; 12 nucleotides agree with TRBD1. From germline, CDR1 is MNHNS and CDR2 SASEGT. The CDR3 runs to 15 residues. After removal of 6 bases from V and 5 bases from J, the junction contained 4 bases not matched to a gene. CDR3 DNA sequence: TGTGCCAGCAGCCGGGACAGGGGGCATACCGGGGAGCTGTTTTTT. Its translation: CASSRDRGHTGELFF.

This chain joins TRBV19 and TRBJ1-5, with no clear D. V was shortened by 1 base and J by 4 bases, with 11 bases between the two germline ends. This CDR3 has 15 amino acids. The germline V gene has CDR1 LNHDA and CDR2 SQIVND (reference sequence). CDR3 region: CASSIAASGNQPQHF. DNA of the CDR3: TGTGCCAGTAGTATAGCGGCCTCGGGGAATCAGCCCCAGCATTTT.

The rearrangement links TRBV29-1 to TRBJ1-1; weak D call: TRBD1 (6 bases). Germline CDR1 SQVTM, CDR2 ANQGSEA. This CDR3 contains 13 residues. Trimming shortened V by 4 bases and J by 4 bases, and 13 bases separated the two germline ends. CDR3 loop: CSVGVGGGTEAFF. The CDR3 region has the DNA TGCAGCGTTGGTGTTGGGGGCGGCACTGAAGCTTTCTTT. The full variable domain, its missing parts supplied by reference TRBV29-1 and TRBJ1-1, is SAVISQKPSRDICQRGTSLTIQCQVDSQVTMMFWYRQQPGQSLTLIATANQGSEATYESGFVIDKFPISRPNLTFSTLTVSNMSPEDSSIYLCSVGVGGGTEAFFGQGTRLTVV.

The CDR3 loop reads CASSPGTSGSADTQYF. In DNA, the CDR3 is TGTGCCAGCAGCCCAGGGACTAGCGGGAGCGCAGATACGCAGTATTTT. The chain recombines TRBV7-3 with TRBJ2-3; 14 positions match TRBD2. Unmatched junction bases numbered 5, after V lost 5 bases and J lost 4 bases. Germline V CDR1 and CDR2: SGHTA, FQGTGA. This CDR3 region has 16 residues.

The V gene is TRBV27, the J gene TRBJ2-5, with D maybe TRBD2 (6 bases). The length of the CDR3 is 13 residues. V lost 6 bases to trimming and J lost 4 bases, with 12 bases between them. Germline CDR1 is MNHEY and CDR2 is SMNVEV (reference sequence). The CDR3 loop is CASSGRGSETQYF. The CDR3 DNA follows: TGTGCCAGCAGCGGACGGGGGTCAGAGACCCAGTACTTC.

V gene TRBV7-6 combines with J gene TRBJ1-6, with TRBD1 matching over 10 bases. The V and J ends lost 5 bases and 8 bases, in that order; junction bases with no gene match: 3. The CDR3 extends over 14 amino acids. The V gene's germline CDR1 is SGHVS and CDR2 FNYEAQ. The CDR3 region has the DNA TGTGCCAGCAGCGCCGGGACAGGGGATTCACCCCTCCACTTT. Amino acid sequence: CASSAGTGDSPLHF.

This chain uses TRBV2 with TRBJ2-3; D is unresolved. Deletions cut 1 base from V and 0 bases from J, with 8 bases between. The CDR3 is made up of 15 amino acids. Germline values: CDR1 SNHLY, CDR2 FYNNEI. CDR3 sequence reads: CASSEGPPSTDTQYF. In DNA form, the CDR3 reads TGTGCCAGCAGTGAAGGGCCTCCGAGCACAGATACGCAGTATTTT.

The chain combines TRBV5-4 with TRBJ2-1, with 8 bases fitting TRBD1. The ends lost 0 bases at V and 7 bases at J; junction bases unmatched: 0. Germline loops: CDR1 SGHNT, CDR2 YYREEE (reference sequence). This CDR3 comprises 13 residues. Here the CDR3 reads CASSLDRGNEQFF. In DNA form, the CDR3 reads TGTGCCAGCAGCTTGGACAGGGGGAATGAGCAGTTCTTC.

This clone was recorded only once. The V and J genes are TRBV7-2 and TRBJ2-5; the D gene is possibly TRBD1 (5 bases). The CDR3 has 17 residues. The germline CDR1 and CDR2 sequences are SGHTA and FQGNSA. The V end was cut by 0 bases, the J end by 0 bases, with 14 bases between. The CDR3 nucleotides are TGTGCCAGCAGCTTAGCTTGGGGCAGTACGTACCAAGAGACCCAGTACTTC. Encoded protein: CASSLAWGSTYQETQYF.

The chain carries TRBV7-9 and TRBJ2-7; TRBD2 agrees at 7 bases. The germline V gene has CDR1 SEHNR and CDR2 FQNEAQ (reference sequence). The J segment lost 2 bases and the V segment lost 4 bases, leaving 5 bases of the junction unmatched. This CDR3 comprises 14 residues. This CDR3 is CASSSRGGTYEQYF. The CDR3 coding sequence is TGTGCCAGCAGCTCCCGGGGAGGGACCTACGAGCAGTACTTC.

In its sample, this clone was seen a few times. The CDR3 DNA sequence: TGCGCCAGCAGCCCTATGGACAGGGATAACTATGGCTACACCTTC. Amino acids: CASSPMDRDNYGYTF. This rearrangement joins TRBV4-1 to TRBJ1-2; 8 nucleotides align to TRBD1. The V segment lost 4 bases and the J segment 1 base; nucleotides outside the gene matches: 5. Germline loops: CDR1 MGHRA, CDR2 YSYEKL. The CDR3 totals 15 residues.

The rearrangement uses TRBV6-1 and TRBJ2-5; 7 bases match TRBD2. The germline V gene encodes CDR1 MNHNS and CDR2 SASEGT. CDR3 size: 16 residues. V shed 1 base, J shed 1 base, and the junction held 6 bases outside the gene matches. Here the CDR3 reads CASSEGLALGQETQYF. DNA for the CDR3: TGTGCCAGCAGTGAAGGACTAGCCCTCGGCCAAGAGACCCAGTACTTC.

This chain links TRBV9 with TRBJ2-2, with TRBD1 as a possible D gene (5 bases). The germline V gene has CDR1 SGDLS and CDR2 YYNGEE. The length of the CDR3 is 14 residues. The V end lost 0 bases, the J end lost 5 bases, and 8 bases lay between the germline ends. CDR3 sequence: CASSVEAGTGELFF. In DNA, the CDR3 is TGTGCCAGCAGCGTAGAGGCAGGGACCGGGGAGCTGTTTTTT.